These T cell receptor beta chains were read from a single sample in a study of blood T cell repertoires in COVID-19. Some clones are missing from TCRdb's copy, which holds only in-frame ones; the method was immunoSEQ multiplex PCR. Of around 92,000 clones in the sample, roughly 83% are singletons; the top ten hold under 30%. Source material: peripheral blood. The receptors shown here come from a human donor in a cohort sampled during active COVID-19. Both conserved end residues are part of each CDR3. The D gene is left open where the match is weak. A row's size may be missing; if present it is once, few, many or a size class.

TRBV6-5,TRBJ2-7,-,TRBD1,TGTGCCAGCGGGGACAGGGGGCGCGAGCAGTACTTC,CASGDRGREQYF
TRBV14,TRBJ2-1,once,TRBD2,TGTGCCAGCAGCCAGCCGGGGGGGCGCCTTGAGCAGTTCTTC,CASSQPGGRLEQFF
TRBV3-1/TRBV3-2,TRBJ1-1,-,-,TGTGCCAGCAGCCCTATGGAGGGTATCACTGAAGCTTTCTTT,CASSPMEGITEAFF
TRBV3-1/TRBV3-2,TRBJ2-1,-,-,TGTGCCAGCAGCCTACGGGACTCCGAGCAGTTCTTC,CASSLRDSEQFF
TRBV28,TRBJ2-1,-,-,TGTGCCAGCAGTCCGGGAGCCTGGGATGAGCAGTTCTTC,CASSPGAWDEQFF
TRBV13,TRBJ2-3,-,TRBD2,TGTGCCAGCAGCTGGGGAGGGGCGCCTCTTCCGGATACGCAGTATTTT,CASSWGGAPLPDTQYF
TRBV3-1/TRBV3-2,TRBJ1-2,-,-,TGTGCCAGCAGCCAAGCGGGGGGCATCTATGGCTACACCTTC,CASSQAGGIYGYTF
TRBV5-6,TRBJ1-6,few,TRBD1,TGTGCCAGCAGCTTGTACAAGATGGGACAGGGGGATTCACCCCTCCACTTT,CASSLYKMGQGDSPLHF
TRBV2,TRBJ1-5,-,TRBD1,TGTGCCAGCGGACAGGGAATGGGTCAGCCCCAGCATTTT,CASGQGMGQPQHF
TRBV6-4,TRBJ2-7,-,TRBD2,TGTGCCAGCATGGGGAGGGGACTAGCGGGAACCTACGAGCAGTACTTC,CASMGRGLAGTYEQYF
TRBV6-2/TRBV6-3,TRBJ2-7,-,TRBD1,TGTGCCAGCAGTAGAAGCCGGGACAGGGGCGGCGAGCAGTACTTC,CASSRSRDRGGEQYF
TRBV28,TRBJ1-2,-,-,TGTGCCAGCAGTTCCCCTAGCAGTGGCTATGGCTACACCTTC,CASSSPSSGYGYTF
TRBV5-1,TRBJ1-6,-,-,TGCGCCAGCAGCGTCTGGGGCTCAGGGTCAGATTCACCCCTCCACTTT,CASSVWGSGSDSPLHF
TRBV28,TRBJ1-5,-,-,TGTGCCAGCAGTGGCAGGGGCCTAGGCAATCAGCCCCAGCATTTT,CASSGRGLGNQPQHF
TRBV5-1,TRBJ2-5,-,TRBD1,TGCGCCAGCATAGGACAGGGGTCTGAGACCCAGTACTTC,CASIGQGSETQYF
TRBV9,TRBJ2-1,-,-,TGTGCCAGCAGCGAGGCGGGTACACCCTACAATGAGCAGTTCTTC,CASSEAGTPYNEQFF
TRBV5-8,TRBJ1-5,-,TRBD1,TGTGCCAGCAGCGGGGACAGGAGCAATCAGCCCCAGCATTTT,CASSGDRSNQPQHF